This passage covers 15 T cell receptor beta chains from one sample sequenced in a study of blood T cells in healthy people across ages (dated by TCRdb to the mid-2010s). The protocol used for the library was 5' RACE. Sequenced using an Illumina HiSeq 2500. A second PCR of about 6 to 11 cycles was run with a J-beta primer mix and a sample-barcoded 5' primer. The public reads were reanalyzed by TCRdb: fastp trimming at Q25, MiXCR alignment, in-frame beta chains only. When rows share a CDR3 protein, they turn into one entry using the most common DNA and genes. Across this sample there are 630,000 or so distinct CDR3 sequences, with roughly 30% seen only once. Clones ranked in the top ten supply 15% of the sample. Sequenced material: blood. These receptors were collected from a woman older than 75 in good health. Donor details come from another sample of the same person, matched by shared clones.

A remark on this clonotype: A much larger clone sits a single nucleotide away, making a read error possible. This chain links TRBV6-5 with TRBJ2-1, with D perhaps TRBD2 (7 bases). V shed 7 bases and J shed 10 bases, with 17 bases lying between them. The germline V gene has CDR1 MNHEY and CDR2 SVGAGI. The CDR3 contains 13 residues. CDR3 residues: CASKAGASYEQFF. CDR3 in DNA: TGTGCCAGCAAGGCGGGGGCGTCCTACGAGCAGTTCTTC.

The chain employs TRBV6-2 or TRBV6-3 and TRBJ2-3; maybe TRBD2 (5 bases). Germline values: CDR1 MNHEY, CDR2 SVGEGT. This CDR3 is built from 15 residues. V was trimmed by 7 bases and J by 4 bases, leaving 18 bases between them. Here the CDR3 DNA reads TGTGCCAGCATCCACGGTGGGCTGCGGGCAGATACGCAGTATTTT. Its protein is CASIHGGLRADTQYF.

This chain uses TRBV10-3 with TRBJ2-2, with TRBD2 identical over 11 bases. With V trimmed by 4 bases and J by 5 bases, 3 bases remained unmatched. Germline V gives CDR1 ENHRY, CDR2 SYGVKD. The CDR3 covers 15 residues. The CDR3 DNA reads TGTGCCATCAGTGTAGCGGGGGGGAGTACCGGGGAGCTGTTTTTT. Translated, it gives CAISVAGGSTGELFF.

This clonotype occurred many times. The chain joins TRBV4-2 to TRBJ1-1; D remains unclear. The CDR3 has 15 amino acids. CDR1 is LGHNA and CDR2 is YNFKEQ in the germline V gene. V lost 4 bases and J lost 0, with 12 bases in between. CDR3 DNA sequence: TGTGCCAGCAGCCCGCTTGACGGCATGAACACTGAAGCTTTCTTT. This gives the protein CASSPLDGMNTEAFF.

The gene calls are TRBV20-1 and TRBJ2-5; D gene ambiguous. The DNA end lines up better with TRBJ2-7; the J call may be wrong. CDR3 size: 12 residues. CDR1 is DFQATT and CDR2 is SNEGSKA in the germline V gene (reference sequence). CDR3 bases: TGCAGTGCTAGAGAAGATGGGCACGAGCAGTACTTC. Amino acids: CSAREDGHEQYF.

Comments on this clonotype: The junction differs from germline at one of its ends, possibly a read error. This rearrangement joins TRBV5-1 to TRBJ2-2, with 7 bases fitting TRBD1. The CDR3 spans 16 residues. The germline gives CDR1 SGHRS, CDR2 YFSETQ. The CDR3 here is CAGSLRQGANTGELFF. The CDR3 DNA sequence: TGCGCCGGCAGCTTGCGGCAGGGGGCGAACACCGGGGAGCTGTTTTTT.

The chain is built from TRBV7-8 and TRBJ2-4; D is undetermined. Trimming left V 2 bases short and J 13 bases short, with 18 bases between. CDR3 length equals 14 residues. Per germline, CDR1 SGHVS and CDR2 FQNEAQ. The CDR3 DNA is TGTGCCAGCAGCTTATACGGCAGCACCTACAAGCAGTACTTC. This codes for CASSLYGSTYKQYF.

As for this clonotype: At one boundary the junction diverges from the germline segment, which might be a read error. CDR3 in DNA: TGTGCCAGCAGCCCAGGGACTAGCCCCTCCACAGATACGCAGTGTTTT. Translation gives CASSPGTSPSTDTQCF. The V gene is TRBV11-3, the J gene TRBJ2-3; the match to TRBD2 covers 9 bases. CDR1 is SGHNT, CDR2 YENEEA, per germline. CDR3 length: 16 residues.

This clonotype turned up a few times. The chain links TRBV18 to TRBJ2-7; D may be TRBD1 (5 bases). V was cut by 3 bases and J by 0 bases, with 9 bases left in between. The germline V gene encodes CDR1 KGHSH and CDR2 LQKENI. CDR3 size: 14 residues. The CDR3 nucleotides are TGTGCCAGCTCACCGGACACCAACTCCTACGAGCAGTACTTC. Protein product: CASSPDTNSYEQYF. Variable domain in full (rest from reference TRBV18 and TRBJ2-7): NAGVMQNPRHLVRRRGQEARLRCSPMKGHSHVYWYRQLPEEGLKFMVYLQKENIIDESGMPKERFSAEFPKEGPSILRIQQVVRGDSAAYFCASSPDTNSYEQYFGPGTRLTVT.

This clonotype was observed a few times. The chain is built from TRBV5-6 and TRBJ2-2; 7 bases map to TRBD1. CDR1 is SGHDT and CDR2 is YYEEEE in the germline V gene. The CDR3 runs to 16 residues. Unmatched junction bases numbered 12, after V lost 5 bases and J lost 5 bases. CDR3 region: CASSRPPGTETGELFF. DNA for the CDR3: TGTGCCAGCAGTCGACCACCCGGGACAGAGACCGGGGAGCTGTTTTTT.

This clonotype was counted only a few times. The V and J genes are TRBV5-1 and TRBJ1-1; the D is unclear. Deletions cut 0 bases from V and 6 bases from J, with 15 bases between. The germline V gene encodes CDR1 SGHRS and CDR2 YFSETQ. The CDR3 runs to 15 residues. The DNA for the CDR3 is TGCGCCAGCAGCTTGGCGGGGAGCAGGTTGTCTGAAGCTTTCTTT. Residues: CASSLAGSRLSEAFF.

This clonotype showed up many times. The chain joins TRBV15 to TRBJ2-7; 8 positions agree with TRBD1. Trimming cost V 0 bases and J 7 bases; bases outside gene matches: 8. Germline values: CDR1 LNHNV, CDR2 YYDKDF (reference sequence). This CDR3 has 15 amino acids. The CDR3: CATSRDQGRGHEQYF. The CDR3 DNA reads as TGTGCCACCAGCAGAGATCAGGGCAGGGGGCATGAGCAGTACTTC.

This clonotype showed up just a few times. This sequence joins TRBV30 and TRBJ1-2, with D tentatively TRBD1 (5 bases). This CDR3 region has 15 residues. Germline CDR1 reads GTSNPN; CDR2 reads SVGIG (reference sequence). V was trimmed by 5 bases and J by 2 bases, leaving 18 bases between them. The CDR3 protein is CAWVSGAGGNYGYTF. The CDR3 DNA reads as TGTGCCTGGGTGTCCGGCGCGGGGGGAAACTATGGCTACACCTTC.

This rearrangement joins TRBV7-2 to TRBJ2-7, with TRBD2 as a possible D gene (5 bases). Between the trimmed V and J ends, which lost 1 base and 1 base, there was a span of 11 bases. This CDR3 comprises 15 residues. Germline V lookup: CDR1 SGHTA, CDR2 FQGNSA. CDR3 nucleotides: TGTGCCAGCAGCTTAGATGGAGGACTTTCCTACGAGCAGTACTTC. It codes for CASSLDGGLSYEQYF.

Only a few counts were recorded for this clonotype. The chain combines TRBV6-6 with TRBJ1-1; D is perhaps TRBD1 (5 bases). V was cut by 4 bases and J by 1 base, with 13 bases left in between. The germline V gene has CDR1 MNHNY and CDR2 SVGAGI (reference sequence). The CDR3 spans 15 residues. The CDR3 DNA reads as TGTGCCAGCAGTTCCAGGGCCACACAGAACACTGAAGCTTTCTTT. It codes for CASSSRATQNTEAFF.